The 30 T cell receptor beta chains listed next were all sequenced from one sample in a study of Tregs in tolerant kidney transplant recipients. TCRdb keeps only in-frame clones here, not all; method: immunoSEQ multiplex PCR. Of roughly 64,000 clones listed, under 98% are singletons. This sample comprised Tregs from blood, obtained before the transplant. The receptors come from a human donor who received a combined kidney and bone marrow transplant.

The genes are TRBV7-8 and TRBJ2-7, with unresolved D. Germline CDR1 reads SGHVS; CDR2 reads FQNEAQ. V was shortened by 2 bases and J by 2 bases, with 7 bases between the two germline ends. The CDR3 spans 13 residues. CDR3 DNA: TGTGCCAGCAGCTTAACAGAAACCTACGAGCAGTACTTC. It specifies CASSLTETYEQYF.

The rearrangement uses TRBV5-1 and TRBJ1-1, with 8 bases aligning to TRBD1. The CDR3 loop spans 13 amino acids. The V gene's germline CDR1 is SGHRS and CDR2 YFSETQ. Trimming removed 4 bases from V and 7 bases from J; junction bases left unmatched: 6. The CDR3 loop reads CASSKPGGGEAFF. CDR3 DNA: TGCGCCAGCAGCAAACCAGGGGGCGGTGAAGCTTTCTTT.

This clone has just one count. V is TRBV18 and J is TRBJ2-7, with D hard to call. Between the trimmed V and J ends, which lost 3 bases and 5 bases, there was a span of 5 bases. Looked up from germline, CDR1 is KGHSH and CDR2 is LQKENI. The CDR3 loop spans 11 amino acids. The CDR3 DNA sequence: TGTGCCAGCTCACCTTCTGACGAGCAGTACTTC. It yields the protein CASSPSDEQYF.

The J gene is TRBJ1-6, the V gene TRBV5-1; weak D call: TRBD1 (5 bases). The CDR3 is 16 residues long. Trimming took off 1 base at V and 7 bases at J, with 15 bases between the two ends. Germline lookup yields CDR1 SGHRS and CDR2 YFSETQ. CDR3 loop: CASSLQAGQWNSPLHF. Written as DNA, the CDR3 is TGCGCCAGCAGCTTGCAGGCAGGGCAATGGAATTCACCCCTCCACTTT.

The chain employs TRBV6-5 and TRBJ1-3, with 7 bases aligning to TRBD1. The CDR3 extends over 15 amino acids. With 6 bases clipped from V and 0 bases from J, the junction kept 5 bases outside the gene matches. Germline V gene sequence: CDR1 MNHEY, CDR2 SVGAGI. CDR3 sequence reads: CASSRTGHSGNTIYF. The CDR3 DNA reads as TGTGCCAGCAGCCGGACAGGCCACTCTGGAAACACCATATATTTT.

The chain couples TRBV29-1 to TRBJ1-1; TRBD1 matches 8 bases. Losses at the gene ends were 2 bases for V and 4 bases for J; bases not matched to a gene: 6. The germline V gene encodes CDR1 SQVTM and CDR2 ANQGSEA. The CDR3 runs to 14 residues. The CDR3 sequence: CSVELQGGSTEAFF. CDR3 in DNA: TGCAGCGTTGAACTACAGGGGGGCTCCACTGAAGCTTTCTTT.

The chain uses TRBV5-1 and TRBJ2-5, with 7 bases matching TRBD2. From germline, CDR1 is SGHRS and CDR2 YFSETQ. J was trimmed by 2 bases and V by 4 bases; bases with no gene match: 2. The CDR3 consists of 13 residues. The CDR3 DNA reads TGCGCCAGCAGCGGGGGGGGGCAAGAGACCCAGTACTTC. Amino acids: CASSGGGQETQYF.

This chain connects TRBV5-1 to TRBJ2-3, with TRBD2 identical over 11 bases. This CDR3 is built from 17 residues. With V trimmed by 7 bases and J by 2 bases, 12 bases remained unmatched. From germline, CDR1 is SGHRS and CDR2 YFSETQ. CDR3 sequence (DNA): TGCGCCAGCTCCGCCTGGGTAGCGGGGGGGGTCACAGATACGCAGTATTTT. It is translated as CASSAWVAGGVTDTQYF. Full variable domain (rest looked up from reference TRBV5-1 and TRBJ2-3): KAGVTQTPRYLIKTRGQQVTLSCSPISGHRSVSWYQQTPGQGLQFLFEYFSETQRNKGNFPGRFSGRQFSNSRSEMNVSTLELGDSALYLCASSAWVAGGVTDTQYFGPGTRLTVL.

The V call is TRBV5-1, the J call TRBJ1-5; no clear D. V was cut by 5 bases and J by 0 bases, with 6 bases left in between. Germline CDR1 is SGHRS and CDR2 is YFSETQ. CDR3 length: 13 amino acids. This CDR3 reads CASREDSNQPQHF. CDR3 DNA: TGCGCCAGCAGGGAGGATAGCAATCAGCCCCAGCATTTT.

The chain has TRBV5-1 and TRBJ2-1; 7 nucleotides agree with TRBD1. V lost 4 bases and J lost 2; bases outside the gene matches: 9. The CDR3 is 16 residues long. Germline CDR1 SGHRS, CDR2 YFSETQ. The CDR3 DNA reads as TGCGCCAGCAGCCTTCTACAGGGGCCGGCCTACAATGAGCAGTTCTTC. It is translated as CASSLLQGPAYNEQFF.

CDR3 nucleotide sequence: TGTGCCAGCAGCCCCCGGGAGGGGGAGCTGTTTTTT. Translation: CASSPREGELFF. This rearrangement joins TRBV6-5 to TRBJ2-2, with a weak D call TRBD2 (6 bases). The V gene's germline CDR1 is MNHEY and CDR2 SVGAGI. The CDR3 totals 12 residues. V lost 6 bases and J 8 bases, leaving 10 bases between the germline ends.

This clone was observed a single time. The chain recombines TRBV19 with TRBJ1-2, with D unresolved. The CDR3 covers 15 residues. Trimming removed 2 bases from V and 8 bases from J, with 18 bases in between. Germline V gives CDR1 LNHDA, CDR2 SQIVND (reference sequence). The CDR3 coding sequence is TGTGCCAGTAGTATACCCCGTAGAGGATTTGAGGGCTACACCTTC. This encodes CASSIPRRGFEGYTF.

The rearrangement links TRBV6-5 to TRBJ2-7; D perhaps matches TRBD1 (6 bases). The CDR3 totals 13 residues. Germline lookup yields CDR1 MNHEY and CDR2 SVGAGI. V was pared by 6 bases and J by 3 bases, with 12 bases between. The CDR3 sequence: CASRTTDSYEQYF. The CDR3 bases are TGTGCCAGCAGGACTACGGACAGCTACGAGCAGTACTTC.

The V gene is TRBV25-1, the J gene TRBJ1-1, with 9 bases matching TRBD1. CDR1 is MGHDK and CDR2 is SYGVNS in the germline V gene. The J segment lost 5 bases and the V segment lost 7 bases, leaving 2 bases of the junction unmatched. This CDR3 contains 12 residues. This CDR3 is CASTGQGTEAFF. Here the CDR3 DNA reads TGTGCCAGCACCGGACAGGGGACTGAAGCTTTCTTT.

The rearrangement uses TRBV5-4 and TRBJ2-7, with 7 bases fitting TRBD1. Germline V gives CDR1 SGHNT, CDR2 YYREEE (reference sequence). V was pared by 1 base and J by 6 bases, with 4 bases of the junction left unmatched. This CDR3 comprises 13 residues. The CDR3 DNA reads TGTGCCAGCAGCTTGAGCCGACAGGGCGAGCAGTACTTC. Its protein product is CASSLSRQGEQYF.

A single count supports this clone. V and J are TRBV7-9 and TRBJ2-5, with 14 nucleotides matching TRBD2. Germline trimming cut 7 bases from V and 5 bases from J; bases unmatched to any gene: 9. The CDR3 sequence is 16 residues long. Germline values: CDR1 SEHNR, CDR2 FQNEAQ (reference sequence). CDR3 coding DNA: TGTGCCAGCACCGACCTGACTAGCGGGAGGGGGGAGACCCAGTACTTC. It is translated as CASTDLTSGRGETQYF.

This rearrangement joins TRBV7-9 to TRBJ1-1, with 8 bases lining up with TRBD1. V gave up 5 bases and J gave up 11 bases; unmatched junction bases: 7. The CDR3 contains 12 residues. Germline assignment: CDR1 SEHNR and CDR2 FQNEAQ (reference sequence). The CDR3 DNA sequence: TGTGCCAGCAGCCCCGGGACAGGAGGTGCTTTCTTT. Translated: CASSPGTGGAFF.

The chain couples TRBV9 to TRBJ2-2; D call uncertain. This CDR3 region has 13 residues. Trimming took 1 base from V and 4 from J, leaving 5 bases between them. Germline CDR1 reads SGDLS; CDR2 reads YYNGEE. The CDR3 bases are TGTGCCAGCAGCGTATTCGGCACCGGGGAGCTGTTTTTT. Amino acids: CASSVFGTGELFF.

The V gene is TRBV30, the J gene TRBJ2-7; maybe TRBD1 (5 bases). Germline-derived CDR1 and CDR2 are GTSNPN and SVGIG (reference sequence). The CDR3 loop spans 14 amino acids. V was trimmed by 1 base and J by 4 bases, leaving 14 bases between them. In DNA, the CDR3 is TGTGCCTGGAGTGACAGGATTAGGGTGTACGAGCAGTACTTC. This codes for CAWSDRIRVYEQYF.

The chain has TRBV7-3 and TRBJ1-2, with D possibly TRBD1 on 5 matching bases. The V end was cut by 2 bases, the J end by 8 bases, with 12 bases between. The CDR3 length is 13 residues. Germline CDR1 and CDR2: SGHTA and FQGTGA. CDR3 in DNA: TGTGCCAGCAGCTTAGTTGGGGCATTGGGCTACACCTTC. This sequence encodes CASSLVGALGYTF.

The chain uses TRBV7-9 and TRBJ1-2; 7 bases line up with TRBD1. This CDR3 is 12 amino acids long. Germline CDR1 reads SEHNR; CDR2 reads FQNEAQ (reference sequence). V was clipped by 5 bases and J by 7 bases; unmatched bases: 4. CDR3 loop: CASSDEGAGYTF. CDR3 DNA sequence: TGTGCCAGCAGCGACGAGGGGGCTGGCTACACCTTC.

V usage is TRBV10-3 and J usage is TRBJ1-1; D is possibly TRBD1 (5 bases). CDR1 ENHRY and CDR2 SYGVKD come from the germline V gene. The CDR3 totals 12 residues. V was shortened by 10 bases and J by 2 bases, with 11 bases between the two germline ends. CDR3 DNA: TGTGCCAGTGGAGGGGTAAACACTGAAGCTTTCTTT. Its protein is CASGGVNTEAFF.

This clone was found once. This rearrangement joins TRBV2 to TRBJ1-4, with D possibly TRBD1 on 6 matching bases. CDR1 and CDR2 (germline): SNHLY, FYNNEI. This CDR3 is built from 13 residues. V lost 8 bases to trimming and J lost 5 bases, with 12 bases between them. DNA of the CDR3: TGTGCCAGCCTGGGGGCCCTAAATGAAAAACTGTTTTTT. Protein: CASLGALNEKLFF.

The chain employs TRBV6-4 and TRBJ2-7, with TRBD2 as a possible D gene (5 bases). CDR1 is MRHNA and CDR2 is SNTAGT in the germline V gene. Trimming took 5 bases from V and 0 from J, leaving 14 bases between them. CDR3 length equals 15 residues. The CDR3 DNA is TGTGCCAGCAGTCCCCCTTCGGGGAGCTCCTACGAGCAGTACTTC. It is translated as CASSPPSGSSYEQYF.

This chain links TRBV5-5 with TRBJ2-2; TRBD1 is a possible D gene (6 bases). Germline CDR1 reads SGHKS; CDR2 reads YYEKEE (reference sequence). The germline V and J ends were trimmed by 1 base and 5 bases, with 6 bases remaining between them. This CDR3 contains 13 residues. This CDR3 is CASSLTGTGELFF. In nucleotides, the CDR3 is TGTGCCAGCAGCTTGACAGGGACCGGGGAGCTGTTTTTT.

This clone was recorded once. This chain connects TRBV10-3 to TRBJ2-7, with a possible D match to TRBD2 (6 bases). The CDR3 loop spans 14 amino acids. Germline-derived CDR1 and CDR2 are ENHRY and SYGVKD. Trimming stripped 6 bases from V and 1 base from J, with 13 bases between. The CDR3 nucleotides read TGTGCCATCAGCCCGGGACTCCCATCCTACGAGCAGTACTTC. Protein product: CAISPGLPSYEQYF.

V usage is TRBV28 and J usage is TRBJ2-2, with 7 bases that match TRBD1. Germline V gene sequence: CDR1 MDHEN, CDR2 SYDVKM. Germline trimming cut 5 bases from V and 3 bases from J; bases unmatched to any gene: 3. The CDR3 runs 14 residues. CDR3 in amino acids: CASSHRGYTGELFF. Written as DNA, the CDR3 is TGTGCCAGCAGTCACAGGGGTTACACCGGGGAGCTGTTTTTT.

The chain recombines TRBV18 with TRBJ2-1; TRBD1 matches 9 bases. Germline CDR1 is KGHSH and CDR2 is LQKENI. The CDR3 contains 14 residues. The V gene end was trimmed by 8 bases and the J gene end by 5 bases; junction bases not matched to a gene: 7. DNA of the CDR3: TGTGCCAGCACCTCGACAGGGGGGGACAATGAGCAGTTCTTC. Translated: CASTSTGGDNEQFF.

This clone has just one count. The V and J genes are TRBV15 and TRBJ2-1; 10 positions agree with TRBD1. Germline-derived CDR1 and CDR2 are LNHNV and YYDKDF (reference sequence). This CDR3 contains 16 residues. V lost 5 bases to trimming and J lost 7 bases; unmatched junction nucleotides: 11. The DNA for the CDR3 is TGTGCCACCAGCGCCCGTTTGGGACAGGGGTGGAATGAGCAGTTCTTC. Residues: CATSARLGQGWNEQFF.

The genes are TRBV7-8 and TRBJ2-2, with 7 bases identical to TRBD1. V shed 1 base, J shed 5 bases, and the junction held 10 bases outside the gene matches. The length of the CDR3 is 17 residues. CDR1 is SGHVS and CDR2 is FQNEAQ in the germline V gene. CDR3 in amino acids: CASSLVRSRGFTGELFF. In DNA form, the CDR3 reads TGTGCCAGCAGCTTAGTTCGGTCCAGGGGGTTTACCGGGGAGCTGTTTTTT.